This T cell receptor beta chain was identified during a study of cytomegalovirus exposure and HLA in healthy donors (dated by TCRdb to 2017 to 2019). About the study as a whole: In an earlier analysis of some 550 of the donors, 276 Gb of sequence data and 117 million unique TCR beta sequences from about 190 million T cells were reported. To study patterns of TCR occurrence, a later analysis re-analyzed previously published TCR beta repertoires from around 700 donors and added high-resolution HLA genotyping. HLA typing covered class I and class II loci at four-digit resolution. Because of strong linkage in the cohort, roughly five DR-DQ haplotypes were treated as single units for association and clustering. To predict cytomegalovirus infection status, the study brought together high-throughput TCR immunosequencing, statistical association of individual TCRs with disease status, and machine learning. Genome-wide SNP genotypes for about 55% of the roughly 670 donors were used in a later genetic analysis, which treated that subset as a discovery cohort. About 280 gigabases of sequencing data and around 88 million unique TCR sequences made up an early release that covered over 550 HLA-typed donors. On average, around 240,000 unique TCR beta nucleotide sequences were sequenced per donor among fewer than 500 genotyped donors of the cohort, with 15% to 20% of those sequences being non-productive. In addition to the first cohort of hundreds of subjects, a separate validation cohort of about 120 different subjects was used. Of the 398 genotyped donors, about 80% fell in the genetic ancestry cluster associated with self-reported Caucasian donors. In an earlier analysis of 550 to 700 of the donors, high-throughput TCR beta sequencing was used to judge whether each TCR beta V gene segment behaved as functional or pseudogenic. The study was designed to test whether signatures of past pathogen exposure could be identified by cataloging public T cell receptors. Rather than using new phenotypic data, the later analysis identified candidate immune exposures from TCR beta sequences and from how often those sequences occurred across donors. Every repertoire in the discovery cohort had been generated on one and the same sequencing platform. The study profiled the T cell repertoires of hundreds of subjects by immunosequencing and related them to cytomegalovirus serostatus. Alongside the repertoire data, information on donor age, sex, ethnicity and CMV serostatus was compiled. The number of typed donors differed by locus: about 620-630 for A, B, C, DRB1 and DQB1; 522 for DQA1; over 600 for DPA1; and about 470 for DPB1. Results and caveats for the whole study, not just this receptor: Correlated functional status among segregating V segments might be attributable to linkage disequilibrium, but an unknown experimental factor could not be ruled out. A cluster of highly shared sequence variants was judged likely to be a technical artifact of the sequencing pipeline. The presence/absence analyses assumed that sequencing depth was roughly uniform across donors, and that assumption may not be true. A later analysis reported that several top co-occurrence clusters appeared linked to parvovirus B19, influenza, CMV and Epstein-Barr virus. V-gene and J-gene trimming of TCR beta chains was associated with a missense DCLRE1C variant in a later genetic analysis, and the association was replicated in an independent cohort. Cytomegalovirus status was reported to be diagnosed by the classifier with high specificity and sensitivity in both the original and validation cohorts. A later analysis found that TCR association rates varied across HLA loci, with DRB1 alleles showing the most associated TCRs and HLA-C alleles the fewest. In a later analysis, HLA-associated TCR beta chains were found to be more clonally expanded and to have lower generation probabilities than equally common non-associated chains. For the cohort, immune exposure information was limited to CMV serostatus. Some IMGT-functional V segments, including TRBV6-2 and TRBV6-3, could not be distinguished by the 87-base-pair reads and were therefore excluded. The cohort was sequenced for TCR beta chains only, and without alpha or paired-chain data the features that could be detected were limited. According to the authors, the approach could potentially be generalized to other disease states and immunological phenotypes. The study listed approximately 160 TCR beta chains as associated with cytomegalovirus. The earlier analysis of a few hundred of the donors excluded seventeen rarely observed V segments, including chromosome 9 orphons, because counts were too low. Broadly in line with IMGT annotations, most TCR beta V segments showed up in productive rearrangements about 87% or about 30% of the time in an earlier analysis of 587 of the donors. Compared with the approximately 670-donor mean, donors in an Asian-associated ancestry cluster had fewer N-insertions in productive TCRs, according to a later genetic analysis. Across donors, most TCR sequences were observed very rarely, whereas some public TCRs were present in many individuals. When HLA alleles, especially DR and DQ, strongly co-occurred, TCR associations were difficult to assign to individual alleles. A further reported finding was that TCR beta sequences accurately predicted the HLA-A and HLA-B alleles for most subjects in the first cohort. In a later analysis, most CMV-associated TCR beta chains were found to appear HLA-restricted, with HLA associations seemingly driven largely by CMV exposure. A few of the identified cytomegalovirus-associated TCR beta chains were confirmed in vitro to be specific for cytomegalovirus antigens. At a false discovery rate of 0.05, a later analysis linked about 17,000 TCR beta sequences to specific HLA alleles. Because HLA typing was missing for some donors at each locus, association tests included only the typed subset.

The CDR3 sequence holds 15 residues, the cysteine and phenylalanine included. Just CDR3 DNA is preserved here, 45 bases in frame from base 1. CDR1 and CDR2, looked up from the germline V gene, are SGDLS and YYNGEE. Germline trimming amounts to 0 bases on V and 1 base on J, with 2 as the count of junction bases outside the gene matches. Libraries were made using the immunoSEQ multiplex PCR assay. The multiplex PCR relied on a mix of 60 forward primers for TCR Vbeta segments and 13 reverse primers for TCR Jbeta segments. Amplification of the CDR3 region of rearranged TCR beta genes was performed with a multiplex PCR assay on genomic DNA. Amplified TCR beta libraries were sequenced as 87-base-pair reads on the Illumina HiSeq System. The paper's data handling went like this. In a later analysis, tens of millions of unique TCR beta chains were counted across the roughly 670 repertoires, and roughly 11 million of these chains were shared by at least two donors. Raw reads were error-corrected and collapsed into unique sequences by a nearest-neighbor algorithm in which closely related sequences were merged to remove PCR and sequencing errors. To assign V, D and J gene segments, CDR3 sequences were aligned to IMGT reference sequences. For a sequence to be retained, a match of at least six nucleotides was required to both a V gene segment and a J gene segment. Rearrangements were called productive when the CDR3 lacked stop codons and stayed in frame with V and J; all others were non-productive. Following IMGT convention, CDR3 was defined as the stretch from the second conserved V-encoded cysteine up to the conserved J-encoded phenylalanine. In an earlier analysis of just under 600 of the donors, sequences lacking an unambiguous match to a single V gene segment were excluded. In an earlier analysis of approximately 590 of the donors, V segments were called functional above 56.7% productive rearrangements and were called segregating when the between-donor standard deviation exceeded 5%. A statistical classification framework was developed to diagnose cytomegalovirus status using the catalog of TCR beta chain sequences. In a later analysis, V and J genes were assigned by comparing TCR nucleotide sequences against IMGT/GENE-DB human TR gene sequences. A later analysis assigned CDR3 sequences and most-parsimonious VDJ recombination scenarios with the TCRdist pipeline. In a later analysis, each TCR beta chain was defined by its CDR3 amino acid sequence together with its V-gene family, and reads lacking a unique V-gene family were excluded. To address suspected cross-contamination and a sequencing artifact, a later analysis removed roughly 580 highly shared, low-generation-probability nucleotide sequences. In a later analysis, a clonal expansion index was calculated for each public chain from normalized within-repertoire ranks of inferred template counts. A later analysis computed generation probabilities with a VDJ recombination model fitted to out-of-frame rearrangements, and checked the results against IGoR. A later analysis scored TCR-TCR, TCR-HLA and TCR-CMV co-occurrence with hypergeometric tests, applying a repertoire-size bias correction to TCR pairs. False discovery rates were estimated in a later analysis by permuting HLA or CMV assignments 20 times. In a later analysis, co-occurring TCRs were grouped using DBSCAN, and TCRdist sequence similarity was added for clustering within HLA-allele-positive subsets. Co-occurrence clustering excluded repertoires with fewer than 30,000 or more than 120,000 public chains, plus five with anomalous nucleotide sharing. Sourced from immuneACCESS, this table was stored by TCRdb with only in-frame sequences that have V and J called. A share of the clones is absent; for the studies checked, an unresolved V gene accounts for under half, and the remainder has no known explanation. D and trimming come from the DNA, and the V and J calls and clone size come from that table. Recorded for this sample are fewer than 350,000 clones; about 87% of them occurred a single time. The top ten clones comprise less than 2.5% of the sample.

Details on this clone: Its antigen remains undetermined. No clone much larger than this one lies a single base away; base qualities are absent.

The cohort consisted of 666 healthy bone marrow donors. Cohort members were all nominally healthy when sampled, although unrecorded immune exposures were likely present. The donor was CMV seronegative and belonged to the group of approximately 320 seronegative cohort members. A peripheral blood sample was provided by each donor, and peripheral blood mononuclear cells were used for TCR beta sequencing. The Qiagen DNeasy Blood Extraction Kit was used to extract genomic DNA from the blood cell samples. The sample comprised PBMCs. The chain joins TRBV9 to TRBJ1-2; 8 central bases correspond to TRBD1. This TCR was recovered from a woman between 18 and 29 years old in good health and CMV-seronegative. The nucleotide sequence is TGTGCCAGCAGCGTAGGGACAGGGCATAACTATGGCTACACCTTC. This codes for CASSVGTGHNYGYTF.